What follows are 6 T cell receptor beta chains derived from one specimen sequenced in a study of T cells in Graves' hyperthyroidism and ophthalmopathy. It was RNA transcripts that yielded the amplified TCR beta CDR3 regions. Primed by the HTBI set, a first-round RT-PCR was run on the TCR CDR3. TCRdb redid the calling of the multiplex PCR reads with MiXCR, one entry per CDR3 protein. Found here are 490,000 or so distinct CDR3 sequences, 20% to 25% of them singletons; the top ten hold around 47%. The sequencing sample was made of blood. Every receptor here comes from a woman aged 70-85 years with Graves' ophthalmopathy.

This clonotype was counted between two and nine times. In DNA form, the CDR3 reads TGTGCCAGCAGCCTCAAACCTGTACGGGTTACCGGGGAGCTGTTTTTT. It is translated as CASSLKPVRVTGELFF. V gene TRBV7-2 combines with J gene TRBJ2-2; D not certain. The CDR3 length is 16 residues. Germline values: CDR1 SGHTA, CDR2 FQGNSA. Deletions cut 5 bases from V and 5 bases from J, with 18 bases between.

CDR3 amino acids: CSASEGPDVYEQYF. The CDR3 DNA reads TGCAGTGCTAGTGAGGGCCCAGACGTCTACGAGCAGTACTTC. This chain joins TRBV20-1 and TRBJ2-7; weak D call: TRBD2 (5 bases). CDR3 length equals 14 residues. The germline gives CDR1 DFQATT, CDR2 SNEGSKA (reference sequence). V lost 3 bases to trimming and J lost 3 bases, with 15 bases between them.

The gene calls are TRBV7-9 and TRBJ1-1; D remains ambiguous. CDR1 is SEHNR, CDR2 FQNEAQ, per germline (reference sequence). CDR3 length: 13 residues. V lost 6 bases and J lost 3, with 11 bases in between. The CDR3 reads CASRLSGDTEAFF. DNA of the CDR3: TGTGCCAGCAGACTCAGCGGAGACACTGAAGCTTTCTTT.

This clonotype appeared a few times. The chain has TRBV27 and TRBJ2-3; 9 bases are shared with TRBD2. V shed 6 bases and J 5 bases; nucleotides not matched to a gene: 6. CDR3 length: 14 amino acids. Germline values: CDR1 MNHEY, CDR2 SMNVEV (reference sequence). The DNA for the CDR3 is TGTGCCAGCAGAAGGGGACTAGCTGGAGATACGCAGTATTTT. Its protein product is CASRRGLAGDTQYF.

The rearrangement uses TRBV5-1 and TRBJ1-2, with a tentative D call TRBD1 (5 bases). The CDR3 totals 13 residues. CDR1 is SGHRS and CDR2 is YFSETQ in the germline V gene. The germline V and J ends were trimmed by 0 bases and 7 bases, with 10 bases remaining between them. Here the CDR3 DNA reads TGCGCCAGCAGCTTGGGGGGGAGAAGTGGCTACACCTTC. Amino acid sequence: CASSLGGRSGYTF.

This clonotype was seen many times. The chain uses TRBV2 and TRBJ2-1; TRBD2 might be the D (7 bases). In germline, CDR1 is SNHLY, CDR2 FYNNEI. This CDR3 comprises 11 residues. The V end lost 6 bases, the J end lost 14 bases, and 14 bases lay between the germline ends. The CDR3 reads CASSRQGREFF. CDR3 nucleotide sequence: TGTGCCAGCAGCCGCCAGGGGAGGGAGTTCTTC.